These T cell receptor beta chains were read from a single sample in a study of response to subunit inactivated influenza vaccine. TCRdb re-called the RT-PCR reads with MiXCR, one entry per CDR3 protein. The sample shows about 520,000 distinct CDR3 sequences, over 25% of them seen only once. The source was CD4+ T cells sorted from PBMCs, collected 5 to 6 days after vaccination. The receptors stem from a man in his fifties who received an inactivated influenza vaccine. Each CDR3 is given with its conserved first and last residue. The order of the fields is D gene, clone size, J gene, V gene, CDR3 DNA, CDR3 protein. D genes are given only for firm matches. The size of a clone is reported for some rows only, either as once, few or many, or as a class for expanded clones.

D gene: NA
clone size: few
J gene: TRBJ1-3
V gene: TRBV10-3
CDR3 DNA: TGTGCCATCAGTGACCACAGCTCTGGAAACACCATATATTTT
CDR3 protein: CAISDHSSGNTIYF

D gene: NA
clone size: NA
J gene: TRBJ2-2
V gene: TRBV5-5
CDR3 DNA: TGTGCCAGCAGCCCGGCAGTTAACACCGGGGAGCTGTTTTTT
CDR3 protein: CASSPAVNTGELFF

D gene: TRBD2
clone size: few
J gene: TRBJ2-7
V gene: TRBV12-3/TRBV12-4
CDR3 DNA: TGTGCCAGCAGTAGAGGACTAGCAAGGGAGCAGTACTTC
CDR3 protein: CASSRGLAREQYF

D gene: NA
clone size: NA
J gene: TRBJ2-3
V gene: TRBV6-2/TRBV6-3
CDR3 DNA: TGTGCCAGCTCAAATACACAGGGAACAGATACGCAGTATTTT
CDR3 protein: CASSNTQGTDTQYF

D gene: TRBD1
clone size: NA
J gene: TRBJ2-3
V gene: TRBV5-1
CDR3 DNA: TGCGCCAGCAGCCCAAAGACAGGGGGGATCGCAGATACGCAGTATTTT
CDR3 protein: CASSPKTGGIADTQYF

D gene: NA
clone size: few
J gene: TRBJ1-5
V gene: TRBV5-5
CDR3 DNA: TGTGCCAGCAGTCGGGACGGTTCTAATCAGCCCCAGCATTTT
CDR3 protein: CASSRDGSNQPQHF

D gene: NA
clone size: many
J gene: TRBJ1-1
V gene: TRBV20-1
CDR3 DNA: TGCAGTGCCCCAAACCAGGGACAGAACACTGAAGCTTTCTTT
CDR3 protein: CSAPNQGQNTEAFF

D gene: NA
clone size: few
J gene: TRBJ2-4
V gene: TRBV7-9
CDR3 DNA: TGTGCCAGCAGCCCCTACGGTCGGATAGCCAAAAACATTCAGTACTTC
CDR3 protein: CASSPYGRIAKNIQYF

D gene: TRBD1
clone size: NA
J gene: TRBJ1-1
V gene: TRBV4-1
CDR3 DNA: TGCGCCAGCAGCCACAACAGGGGGGGGAACACTGAAGCTTTCTTT
CDR3 protein: CASSHNRGGNTEAFF

D gene: NA
clone size: NA
J gene: TRBJ2-1
V gene: TRBV7-9
CDR3 DNA: TGTGCCAGCAGCCCCCTCGGGCGGGGAGACGGCGAGCAGTTCTTC
CDR3 protein: CASSPLGRGDGEQFF

D gene: TRBD1
clone size: NA
J gene: TRBJ2-3
V gene: TRBV10-3
CDR3 DNA: TGTGCCATCAGTGAGTCTTGGACACAGGGGACAGATACGCAGTATTTT
CDR3 protein: CAISESWTQGTDTQYF

D gene: TRBD2
clone size: once
J gene: TRBJ2-5
V gene: TRBV25-1
CDR3 DNA: TGTGCCAGCAGTGAAGGAATAGCGGGAGCGTTGGAGACCCAGTACTTC
CDR3 protein: CASSEGIAGALETQYF

D gene: TRBD1
clone size: few
J gene: TRBJ1-2
V gene: TRBV29-1
CDR3 DNA: TGCAGCGGGGGACAGGGGGCATCTGGCTACACCTTC
CDR3 protein: CSGGQGASGYTF

D gene: TRBD1
clone size: few
J gene: TRBJ1-1
V gene: TRBV20-1
CDR3 DNA: TGCAGTGCTGGCGGACAGGGCGGGAGAGTTGAAGCTTTCTTT
CDR3 protein: CSAGGQGGRVEAFF

D gene: TRBD2
clone size: NA
J gene: TRBJ2-2
V gene: TRBV27
CDR3 DNA: TGTGCCAGCGGGATAGCGGGGCTGAACACCGGGGAGCTGTTTTTT
CDR3 protein: CASGIAGLNTGELFF

D gene: TRBD1
clone size: few
J gene: TRBJ1-1
V gene: TRBV6-5
CDR3 DNA: TGTGCCAGCAGTTACTCGGCAGGGGGCCTGAACACTGAAGCTTTCTTT
CDR3 protein: CASSYSAGGLNTEAFF

D gene: TRBD1
clone size: NA
J gene: TRBJ1-2
V gene: TRBV6-5
CDR3 DNA: TGTGCCAGCAGTTCCGGGCCTCGACAGGGATTAATCCATGGCTACACCTTC
CDR3 protein: CASSSGPRQGLIHGYTF

D gene: TRBD1
clone size: few
J gene: TRBJ2-3
V gene: TRBV11-2
CDR3 DNA: TGTGCCAGCAGCTTAGGACGCGGGACAGGGGGCCTAGATACGCAGTATTTT
CDR3 protein: CASSLGRGTGGLDTQYF

D gene: NA
clone size: NA
J gene: TRBJ2-6
V gene: TRBV24-1
CDR3 DNA: TGTGCCACCGCCGGACCCTCTGGGGCCAACGTCCTGACTTTC
CDR3 protein: CATAGPSGANVLTF

D gene: TRBD1
clone size: NA
J gene: TRBJ2-3
V gene: TRBV29-1
CDR3 DNA: TGCAGCGCCGAGACAGGGAGCACAGATACGCAGTATTTT
CDR3 protein: CSAETGSTDTQYF

D gene: TRBD2
clone size: many
J gene: TRBJ2-1
V gene: TRBV20-1
CDR3 DNA: TGCAGTGCTAGAGATCTAGGGCGGCTAGCGGGGGGTGAGCAGTTCTTC
CDR3 protein: CSARDLGRLAGGEQFF

D gene: NA
clone size: NA
J gene: TRBJ2-2
V gene: TRBV29-1
CDR3 DNA: TGCAGCGTTAAACGGACGGCGAACACCGGGGAGCTGTTTTTT
CDR3 protein: CSVKRTANTGELFF

D gene: NA
clone size: NA
J gene: TRBJ2-2
V gene: TRBV7-2
CDR3 DNA: TGTGCCAGCGAAGTAGGATACAGAGCGAACACCGGGGAGCTGTTTTTT
CDR3 protein: CASEVGYRANTGELFF

D gene: NA
clone size: few
J gene: TRBJ2-1
V gene: TRBV24-1
CDR3 DNA: TGTGCCACCAGTGACCAACCGGCACCCCCCTACAATGAGCAGTTCTTC
CDR3 protein: CATSDQPAPPYNEQFF

D gene: TRBD1
clone size: NA
J gene: TRBJ2-2
V gene: TRBV6-2/TRBV6-3
CDR3 DNA: TGTGCCAGCAGTGACGGACAGGGGTTTAGTACCGGGGAGCTGTTTTTT
CDR3 protein: CASSDGQGFSTGELFF

D gene: NA
clone size: few
J gene: TRBJ2-5
V gene: TRBV3-1
CDR3 DNA: TGTGCCAGCAGCCAAGGCCGGGGATCCCAAGAGACCCAGTACTTC
CDR3 protein: CASSQGRGSQETQYF

D gene: TRBD1
clone size: few
J gene: TRBJ1-5
V gene: TRBV28
CDR3 DNA: TGTGCCAGCGGGGACAGGGGAAAGGGTAACAATCAGCCCCAGCATTTT
CDR3 protein: CASGDRGKGNNQPQHF

D gene: TRBD2
clone size: NA
J gene: TRBJ2-7
V gene: TRBV2
CDR3 DNA: TGTGCCAGCAGTCAAATGAGAGCTAGCGGGAGGTACGAGCAGTACTTC
CDR3 protein: CASSQMRASGRYEQYF

D gene: NA
clone size: many
J gene: TRBJ2-1
V gene: TRBV29-1
CDR3 DNA: TGCAGCGTTTCAGACTGGAAGAGCTCCTACAATGAGCAGTTCTTC
CDR3 protein: CSVSDWKSSYNEQFF

D gene: NA
clone size: NA
J gene: TRBJ2-1
V gene: TRBV6-2/TRBV6-3
CDR3 DNA: TGTGCCAGCAGTTACTCCGGGTGGAGTGAGCAGTTCTTC
CDR3 protein: CASSYSGWSEQFF

D gene: TRBD2
clone size: few
J gene: TRBJ2-3
V gene: TRBV28
CDR3 DNA: TGTGCCAGCAGTTTACTAACTAGCGAATCAGATACGCAGTATTTT
CDR3 protein: CASSLLTSESDTQYF

D gene: NA
clone size: few
J gene: TRBJ2-1
V gene: TRBV10-3
CDR3 DNA: TGTGCCATCAGTGTCCGGGGTAGCTCCTACAATGAGCAGTTCTTC
CDR3 protein: CAISVRGSSYNEQFF

D gene: NA
clone size: NA
J gene: TRBJ1-6
V gene: TRBV6-2/TRBV6-3
CDR3 DNA: TGTGCCAGCAGTTACCGGGCGCGGCTTTCACCCCTCCACTTT
CDR3 protein: CASSYRARLSPLHF

D gene: TRBD1
clone size: few
J gene: TRBJ2-4
V gene: TRBV20-1
CDR3 DNA: TGCAGTGCCCAGGGACAGGCCAAAAACATTCAGTACTTC
CDR3 protein: CSAQGQAKNIQYF

D gene: TRBD2
clone size: NA
J gene: TRBJ2-1
V gene: TRBV20-1
CDR3 DNA: TGCAGTGCTCCCCTAGCGGGGTCCTGGAATGAGCAGTTCTTC
CDR3 protein: CSAPLAGSWNEQFF

D gene: TRBD1
clone size: few
J gene: TRBJ2-5
V gene: TRBV6-1
CDR3 DNA: TGTGCCAGCAGCCTCGGACAGGGCGGGTCAGAGACCCAGTACTTC
CDR3 protein: CASSLGQGGSETQYF

D gene: TRBD2
clone size: few
J gene: TRBJ2-3
V gene: TRBV9
CDR3 DNA: TGTGCCAGCAGCTTGGGACTAGCGACAACAGATACGCAGTATTTT
CDR3 protein: CASSLGLATTDTQYF

D gene: NA
clone size: NA
J gene: TRBJ2-5
V gene: TRBV12-3/TRBV12-4
CDR3 DNA: TGTGCCAGCAGTCCTAACAGGATGCAGACCCAGTACTTC
CDR3 protein: CASSPNRMQTQYF

D gene: NA
clone size: few
J gene: TRBJ2-6
V gene: TRBV20-1
CDR3 DNA: TGCAGTGTTCGCACATCCGGGGCCAACGTCCTGACTTTC
CDR3 protein: CSVRTSGANVLTF

D gene: NA
clone size: NA
J gene: TRBJ2-1
V gene: TRBV7-7
CDR3 DNA: TGTGCTAGCAGTTCGGACGCATTCAATGAGCAGTTCTTC
CDR3 protein: CASSSDAFNEQFF

D gene: TRBD1
clone size: NA
J gene: TRBJ2-1
V gene: TRBV20-1
CDR3 DNA: TGCAGTGCTAGTAGTGACAGGGTGTACAATGAGCAGTTCTTC
CDR3 protein: CSASSDRVYNEQFF

D gene: NA
clone size: NA
J gene: TRBJ1-3
V gene: TRBV6-5
CDR3 DNA: TGTGCCAGCAGTTACACGTGGATCTCGGACACCATATATTTT
CDR3 protein: CASSYTWISDTIYF